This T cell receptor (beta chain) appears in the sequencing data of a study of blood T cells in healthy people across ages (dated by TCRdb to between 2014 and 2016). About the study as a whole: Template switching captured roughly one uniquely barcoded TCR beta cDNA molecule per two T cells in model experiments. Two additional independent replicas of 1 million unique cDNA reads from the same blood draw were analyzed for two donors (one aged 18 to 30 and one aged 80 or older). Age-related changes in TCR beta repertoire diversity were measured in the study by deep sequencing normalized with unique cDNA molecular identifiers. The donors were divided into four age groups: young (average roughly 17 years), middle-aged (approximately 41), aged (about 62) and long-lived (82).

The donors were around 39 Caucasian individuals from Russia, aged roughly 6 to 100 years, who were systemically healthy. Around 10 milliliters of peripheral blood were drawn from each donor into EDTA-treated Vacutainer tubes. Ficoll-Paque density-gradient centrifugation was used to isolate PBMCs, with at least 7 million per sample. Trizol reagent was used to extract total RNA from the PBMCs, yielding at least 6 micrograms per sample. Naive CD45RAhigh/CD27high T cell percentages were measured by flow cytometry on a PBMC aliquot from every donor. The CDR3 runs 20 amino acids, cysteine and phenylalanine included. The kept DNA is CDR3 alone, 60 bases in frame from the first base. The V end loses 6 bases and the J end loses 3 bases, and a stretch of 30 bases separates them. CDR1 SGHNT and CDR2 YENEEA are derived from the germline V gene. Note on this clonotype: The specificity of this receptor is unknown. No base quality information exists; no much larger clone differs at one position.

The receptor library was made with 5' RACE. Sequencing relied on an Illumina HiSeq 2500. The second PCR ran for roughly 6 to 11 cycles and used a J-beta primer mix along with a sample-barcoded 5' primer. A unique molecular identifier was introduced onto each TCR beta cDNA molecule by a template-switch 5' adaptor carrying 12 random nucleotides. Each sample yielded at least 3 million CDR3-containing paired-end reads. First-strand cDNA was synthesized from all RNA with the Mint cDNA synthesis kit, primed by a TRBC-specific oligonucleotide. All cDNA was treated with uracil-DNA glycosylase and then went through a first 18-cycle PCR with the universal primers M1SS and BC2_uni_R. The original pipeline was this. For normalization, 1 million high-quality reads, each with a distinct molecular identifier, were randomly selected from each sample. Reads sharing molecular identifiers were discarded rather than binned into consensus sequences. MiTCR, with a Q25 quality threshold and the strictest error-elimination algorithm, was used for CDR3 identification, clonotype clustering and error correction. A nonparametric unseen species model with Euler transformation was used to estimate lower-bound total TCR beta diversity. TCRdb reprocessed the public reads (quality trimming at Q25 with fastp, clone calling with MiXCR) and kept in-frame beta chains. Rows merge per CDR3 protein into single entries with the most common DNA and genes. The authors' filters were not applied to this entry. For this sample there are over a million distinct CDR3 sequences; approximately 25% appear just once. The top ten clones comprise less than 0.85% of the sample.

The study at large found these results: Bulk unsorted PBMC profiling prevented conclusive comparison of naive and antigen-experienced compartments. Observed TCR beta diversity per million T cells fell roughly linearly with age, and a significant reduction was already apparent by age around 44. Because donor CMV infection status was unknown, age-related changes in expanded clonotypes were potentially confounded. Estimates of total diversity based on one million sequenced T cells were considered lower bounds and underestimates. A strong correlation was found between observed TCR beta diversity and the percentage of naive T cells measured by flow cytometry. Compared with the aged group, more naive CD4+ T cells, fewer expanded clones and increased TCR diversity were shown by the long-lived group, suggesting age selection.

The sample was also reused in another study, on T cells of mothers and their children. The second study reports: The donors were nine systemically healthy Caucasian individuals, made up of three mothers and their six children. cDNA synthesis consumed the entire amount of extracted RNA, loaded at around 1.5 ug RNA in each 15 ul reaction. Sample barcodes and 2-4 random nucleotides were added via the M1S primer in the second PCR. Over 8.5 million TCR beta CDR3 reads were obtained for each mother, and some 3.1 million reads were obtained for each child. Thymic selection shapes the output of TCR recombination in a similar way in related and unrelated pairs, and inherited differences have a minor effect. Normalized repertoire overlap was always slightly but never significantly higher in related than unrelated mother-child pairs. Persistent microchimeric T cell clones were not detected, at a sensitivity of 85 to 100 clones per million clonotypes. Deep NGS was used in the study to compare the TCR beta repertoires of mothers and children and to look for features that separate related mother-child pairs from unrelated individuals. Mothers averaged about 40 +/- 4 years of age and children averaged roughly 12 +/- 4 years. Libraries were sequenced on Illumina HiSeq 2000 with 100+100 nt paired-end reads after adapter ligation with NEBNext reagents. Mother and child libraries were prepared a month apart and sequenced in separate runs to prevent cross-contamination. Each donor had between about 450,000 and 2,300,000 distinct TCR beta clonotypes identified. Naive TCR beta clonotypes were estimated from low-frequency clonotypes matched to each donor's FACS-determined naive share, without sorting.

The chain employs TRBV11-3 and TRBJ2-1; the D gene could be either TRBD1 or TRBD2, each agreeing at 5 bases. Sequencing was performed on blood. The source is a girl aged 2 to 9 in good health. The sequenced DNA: TGTGCCAGCAGGGGGGTTGGTGGGCCAGCTCCTCCCCCTTACTACAATGAGCAGTTCTTC. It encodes CASRGVGGPAPPPYYNEQFF.